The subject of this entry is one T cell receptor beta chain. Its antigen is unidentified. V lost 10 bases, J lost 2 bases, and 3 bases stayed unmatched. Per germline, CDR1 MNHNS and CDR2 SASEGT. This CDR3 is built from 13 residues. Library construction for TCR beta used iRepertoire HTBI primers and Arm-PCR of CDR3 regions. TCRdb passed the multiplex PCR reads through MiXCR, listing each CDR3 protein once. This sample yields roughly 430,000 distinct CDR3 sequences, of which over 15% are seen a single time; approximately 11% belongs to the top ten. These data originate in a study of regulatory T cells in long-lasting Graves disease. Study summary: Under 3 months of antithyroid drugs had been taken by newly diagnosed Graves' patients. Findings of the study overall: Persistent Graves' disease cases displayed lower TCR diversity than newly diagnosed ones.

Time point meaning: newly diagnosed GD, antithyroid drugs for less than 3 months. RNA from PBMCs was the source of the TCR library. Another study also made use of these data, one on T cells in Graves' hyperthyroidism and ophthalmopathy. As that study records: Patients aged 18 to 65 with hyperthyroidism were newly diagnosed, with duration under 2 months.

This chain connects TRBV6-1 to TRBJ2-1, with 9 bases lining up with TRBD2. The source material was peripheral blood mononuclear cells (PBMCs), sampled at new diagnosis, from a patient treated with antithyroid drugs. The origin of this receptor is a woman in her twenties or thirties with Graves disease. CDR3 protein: CATLAGAYNEQFF. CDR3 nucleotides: TGTGCCACCTTAGCGGGAGCCTACAATGAGCAGTTCTTC.